What follows are 23 T cell receptor beta chains derived from one specimen sequenced in a study of PD-1 blockade in classical Hodgkin lymphoma. The repertoire was sequenced with immunoSEQ multiplex PCR; TCRdb's copy has only in-frame clones and lacks some. The sample holds more than 10,000 clones; over 70% are singletons and the top ten take 30% to 35%. There was relapse after autologous stem cell transplantation in every patient, and there was variation in brentuximab vedotin exposure. The sequencing here drew on peripheral blood mononuclear cells (PBMCs), taken before the second cycle of nivolumab. Every receptor here comes from a human donor with classical Hodgkin lymphoma.

The chain links TRBV14 to TRBJ2-1; D remains ambiguous. This CDR3 is 12 amino acids long. Per germline, CDR1 SGHDN and CDR2 FVKESK. V lost 1 base and J lost 11, with 9 bases in between. The CDR3 bases are TGTGCCAGCAGCCAAGTTGCGCGTCAGCAGTTCTTC. This sequence encodes CASSQVARQQFF.

CDR3 region: CASSEYGGYGYTF. The DNA for the CDR3 is TGTGCCAGCAGTGAATACGGGGGCTATGGCTACACCTTC. J is TRBJ1-2 and V is TRBV25-1; weak D call: TRBD1 (5 bases). This CDR3 has 13 amino acids. Per the germline V gene, CDR1 is MGHDK and CDR2 is SYGVNS. Trimming pared 0 bases from V and 4 bases from J, leaving 6 bases between.

This chain joins TRBV7-2 and TRBJ2-6, with D unclear. Germline assignment: CDR1 SGHTA and CDR2 FQGNSA. CDR3 length: 16 residues. Trimming shortened V by 5 bases and J by 0 bases, and 11 bases separated the two germline ends. In nucleotides, the CDR3 is TGTGCCAGCAGCCCCCCTAGGCGCTCTGGGGCCAACGTCCTGACTTTC. Residues: CASSPPRRSGANVLTF. Full variable domain (rest looked up from reference TRBV7-2 and TRBJ2-6): GAGVSQSPSNKVTEKGKDVELRCDPISGHTALYWYRQSLGQGLEFLIYFQGNSAPDKSGLPSDRFSAERTGGSVSTLTIQRTQQEDSAVYLCASSPPRRSGANVLTFGAGSRLTVL.

The rearrangement uses TRBV7-9 and TRBJ1-2; D is undetermined. CDR1 is SEHNR and CDR2 is FQNEAQ in the germline V gene (reference sequence). Trimming took 1 base from V and 1 from J, leaving 7 bases between them. CDR3 length equals 14 residues. The CDR3 loop is CASSLVPINYGYTF. The CDR3 DNA is TGTGCCAGCAGCTTAGTTCCGATTAACTATGGCTACACCTTC.

This sequence joins TRBV18 and TRBJ1-1, with D maybe TRBD1 (6 bases). V was shortened by 1 base and J by 6 bases, with 12 bases between the two germline ends. This CDR3 is built from 14 residues. Germline CDR1 is KGHSH and CDR2 is LQKENI. The CDR3 here is CASSPRGLVAEAFF. CDR3 sequence (DNA): TGTGCCAGCTCACCACGGGGGCTGGTGGCTGAAGCTTTCTTT.

The CDR3 nucleotides are TGTGCCAGCAGCCCCGCCAGTGAATACACCTTC. Amino acids: CASSPASEYTF. The gene calls are TRBV2 and TRBJ1-2; D unclear. Germline CDR1 reads SNHLY; CDR2 reads FYNNEI. The V end lost 6 bases, the J end lost 11 bases, and 13 bases lay between the germline ends. There are 11 residues in the CDR3.

The chain links TRBV19 to TRBJ1-2; D not certain. The V end was cut by 3 bases, the J end by 4 bases, with 9 bases between. Germline CDR1 and CDR2: LNHDA and SQIVND (reference sequence). The CDR3 contains 13 residues. CDR3: CASSIPLGYGYTF. The DNA of the CDR3 is TGTGCCAGTAGTATCCCCCTCGGCTATGGCTACACCTTC.

J is TRBJ1-1 and V is TRBV5-1, with 9 nucleotides matching TRBD1. V shed 4 bases, J shed 10 bases, and the junction held 14 bases outside the gene matches. The CDR3 extends over 15 amino acids. Germline V gene lookup returns CDR1 SGHRS and CDR2 YFSETQ. The DNA of the CDR3 is TGCGCCAGCAGCGCCGTCCGCGACAGGGGGTACGGAGCTTTCTTT. Residues: CASSAVRDRGYGAFF. Based on the CDR3 plus reference TRBV5-1 and TRBJ1-1, the full variable domain is KAGVTQTPRYLIKTRGQQVTLSCSPISGHRSVSWYQQTPGQGLQFLFEYFSETQRNKGNFPGRFSGRQFSNSRSEMNVSTLELGDSALYLCASSAVRDRGYGAFFGQGTRLTVV.

The V and J genes are TRBV28 and TRBJ1-2; a possible D gene is TRBD1 (6 bases). Per germline, CDR1 MDHEN and CDR2 SYDVKM. This CDR3 contains 14 residues. The V gene lost 5 bases and the J gene lost 1 base, with 11 bases spanning the gap. This chain's CDR3 is CASSPDSLNYGYTF. In DNA form, the CDR3 reads TGTGCCAGCAGTCCGGACAGCCTTAACTATGGCTACACCTTC.

The chain couples TRBV7-3 to TRBJ1-1; D is perhaps TRBD1 (6 bases). V lost 0 bases and J 6 bases, leaving 11 bases between the germline ends. The CDR3 loop spans 14 amino acids. Germline lookup yields CDR1 SGHTA and CDR2 FQGTGA. The DNA for the CDR3 is TGTGCCAGCAGCTTAACGTTCAGGGGCTCTGAAGCTTTCTTT. Its translation: CASSLTFRGSEAFF.

This chain joins TRBV21-1 and TRBJ2-2. TRBV21-1 is given as a pseudogene. CDR3 size: 18 residues. CDR3 bases: TGTGCCAGCAGCAAAGAGAGGGGGTTTAGACTAGAAACGGGGGAGCTGTTTTTT. The encoded protein is CASSKERGFRLETGELFF.

The gene calls are TRBV28 and TRBJ2-5, with unresolved D. Trimming removed 3 bases from V and 4 bases from J, with 6 bases in between. The germline CDR1 and CDR2 sequences are MDHEN and SYDVKM. CDR3 length equals 12 residues. The CDR3 is CASSFLGETQYF. CDR3 sequence (DNA): TGTGCCAGCAGTTTTTTAGGAGAGACCCAGTACTTC.

The chain has TRBV19 and TRBJ1-2; perhaps TRBD1 as D (5 bases). Trimming pared 5 bases from V and 2 bases from J, leaving 12 bases between. The germline V gene encodes CDR1 LNHDA and CDR2 SQIVND (reference sequence). The CDR3 has 14 amino acids. As DNA, the CDR3 is TGTGCCAGTAGTGTACAGGATCACAACTATGGCTACACCTTC. This translates into CASSVQDHNYGYTF. Variable domain in full (rest from reference TRBV19 and TRBJ1-2): DGGITQSPKYLFRKEGQNVTLSCEQNLNHDAMYWYRQDPGQGLRLIYYSQIVNDFQKGDIAEGYSVSREKKESFPLTVTSAQKNPTAFYLCASSVQDHNYGYTFGSGTRLTVV.

By share, this clone ranks as medium-sized. J is TRBJ2-1 and V is TRBV29-1, with 15 positions matching TRBD2. Germline V gene sequence: CDR1 SQVTM, CDR2 ANQGSEA. The CDR3 is 18 amino acids. V lost 6 bases and J lost 7; bases outside the gene matches: 16. The CDR3 nucleotides are TGCAGCGTCCTTAACGGGTGGGGACTAGCGGGAGGTTCGAATGAGCAGTTCTTC. This encodes CSVLNGWGLAGGSNEQFF.

In nucleotides, the CDR3 is TGTGCCAGCAGGGTATCGGGGCAAGAGACCCAGTACTTC. It is translated as CASRVSGQETQYF. The chain combines TRBV6-1 with TRBJ2-5; possibly TRBD2 for D (5 bases). Trimming cost V 6 bases and J 2 bases, with 10 bases left between them. This CDR3 contains 13 residues. CDR1 MNHNS and CDR2 SASEGT come from the germline V gene.

The genes are TRBV18 and TRBJ2-5; D might be TRBD1 (5 bases). Germline values: CDR1 KGHSH, CDR2 LQKENI. The CDR3 runs to 14 residues. Trimming left V 8 bases short and J 0 bases short, with 13 bases between. The chain's CDR3 is CASASRANQETQYF. DNA for the CDR3: TGTGCCAGCGCAAGCAGGGCAAACCAAGAGACCCAGTACTTC.

Concerning this clone itself: Within the sample, other DNA sequences also encode this same CDR3. This chain links TRBV5-1 with TRBJ2-1; 10 bases align to TRBD2. The junction had 4 bases not matched to a gene; V was cut back by 0 bases and J by 7 bases. Germline CDR1 SGHRS, CDR2 YFSETQ. CDR3 length equals 15 residues. This chain's CDR3 is CASSLGLAGANEQFF. The CDR3 region has the DNA TGCGCCAGCAGCTTGGGGCTAGCGGGAGCAAATGAGCAGTTCTTC.

The CDR3 is CASSLGGRAVGEQFF. The CDR3 DNA follows: TGTGCCAGCAGTTTAGGCGGGAGGGCCGTAGGTGAGCAGTTCTTC. V is TRBV6-1 and J is TRBJ2-1, with 9 bases aligning to TRBD2. Germline trimming cut 5 bases from V and 9 bases from J; bases unmatched to any gene: 11. Germline V CDR1 and CDR2: MNHNS, SASEGT. The CDR3 runs 15 residues.

This rearrangement joins TRBV6-1 to TRBJ2-5; no definite D call. The CDR3 covers 13 residues. Germline CDR1 reads MNHNS; CDR2 reads SASEGT. V lost 3 bases and J lost 3, with 8 bases in between. The CDR3 protein is CASSEKGKETQYF. CDR3 bases: TGTGCCAGCAGTGAGAAGGGTAAAGAGACCCAGTACTTC.

V gene TRBV18 combines with J gene TRBJ1-3, with D unresolved. Germline values: CDR1 KGHSH, CDR2 LQKENI. The ends were cut back, 6 bases at V and 0 bases at J, with 15 bases in the middle. The CDR3 is made up of 16 amino acids. The CDR3 DNA reads as TGTGCCAGCTCCTGGGAGACTACGAGCTCTGGAAACACCATATATTTT. This translates into CASSWETTSSGNTIYF.

V gene TRBV5-1 combines with J gene TRBJ2-5; 9 bases fit TRBD1. CDR3 length: 14 residues. Germline-derived CDR1 and CDR2 are SGHRS and YFSETQ. V shed 3 bases, J shed 3 bases, and the junction held 3 bases outside the gene matches. The CDR3 protein is CASSSRTGEETQYF. CDR3 DNA sequence: TGCGCCAGCAGCTCCCGGACAGGGGAAGAGACCCAGTACTTC.

The genes are TRBV5-1 and TRBJ2-3; no clear D. V was cut by 6 bases and J by 0 bases, with 11 bases left in between. CDR3 length equals 14 residues. Germline CDR1 is SGHRS and CDR2 is YFSETQ. The CDR3 nucleotides read TGCGCCAGCAAGGCGGAACCCAGCACAGATACGCAGTATTTT. Amino acids: CASKAEPSTDTQYF.

This rearrangement joins TRBV7-3 to TRBJ2-3, with D tentatively TRBD1 (5 bases). Germline CDR1 and CDR2: SGHTA and FQGTGA. Trimming removed 5 bases from V and 2 bases from J, with 11 bases in between. The CDR3 consists of 14 residues. This chain's CDR3 is CASSPDRYTDTQYF. DNA of the CDR3: TGTGCCAGCAGCCCCGACAGATACACAGATACGCAGTATTTT. The entire variable domain, with the rest obtained from reference TRBV7-3 and TRBJ2-3, is as follows: GAGVSQTPSNKVTEKGKYVELRCDPISGHTALYWYRQSLGQGPEFLIYFQGTGAADDSGLPNDRFFAVRPEGSVSTLKIQRTERGDSAVYLCASSPDRYTDTQYFGPGTRLTVL.